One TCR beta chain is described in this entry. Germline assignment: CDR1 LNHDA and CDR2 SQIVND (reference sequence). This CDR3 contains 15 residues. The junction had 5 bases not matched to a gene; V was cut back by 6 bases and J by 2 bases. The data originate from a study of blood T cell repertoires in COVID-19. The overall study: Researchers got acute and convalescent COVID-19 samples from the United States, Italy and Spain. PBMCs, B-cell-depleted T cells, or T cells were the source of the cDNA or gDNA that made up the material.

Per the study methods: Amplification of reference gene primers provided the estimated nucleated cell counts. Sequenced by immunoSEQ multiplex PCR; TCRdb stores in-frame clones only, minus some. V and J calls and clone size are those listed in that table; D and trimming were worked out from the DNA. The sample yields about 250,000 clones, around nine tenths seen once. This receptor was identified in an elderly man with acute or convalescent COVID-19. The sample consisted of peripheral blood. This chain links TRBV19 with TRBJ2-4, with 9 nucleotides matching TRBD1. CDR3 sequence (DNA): TGTGCCAGTAGAACGACAGGGGGGTCCAAAAACATTCAGTACTTC. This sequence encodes CASRTTGGSKNIQYF.